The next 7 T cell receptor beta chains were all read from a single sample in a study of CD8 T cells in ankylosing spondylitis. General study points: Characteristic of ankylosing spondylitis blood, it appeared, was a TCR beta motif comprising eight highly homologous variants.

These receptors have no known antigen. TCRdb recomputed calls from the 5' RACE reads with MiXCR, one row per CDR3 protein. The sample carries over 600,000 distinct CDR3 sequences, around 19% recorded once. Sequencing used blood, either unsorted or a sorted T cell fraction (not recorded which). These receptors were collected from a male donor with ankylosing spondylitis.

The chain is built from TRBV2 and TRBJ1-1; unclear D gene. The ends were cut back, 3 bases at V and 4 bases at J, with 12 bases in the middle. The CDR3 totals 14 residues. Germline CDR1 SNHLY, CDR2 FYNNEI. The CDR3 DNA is TGTGCCAGCAGTGAGACCCGAGAGGGCACTGAAGCTTTCTTT. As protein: CASSETREGTEAFF.

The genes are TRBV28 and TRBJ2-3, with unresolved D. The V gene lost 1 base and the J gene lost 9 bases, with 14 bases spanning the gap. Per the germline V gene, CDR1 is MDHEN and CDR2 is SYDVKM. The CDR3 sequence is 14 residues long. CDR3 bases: TGTGCCAGCAGTTTATCCCAGTCGGCAGGAACGCAGTATTTT. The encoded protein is CASSLSQSAGTQYF.

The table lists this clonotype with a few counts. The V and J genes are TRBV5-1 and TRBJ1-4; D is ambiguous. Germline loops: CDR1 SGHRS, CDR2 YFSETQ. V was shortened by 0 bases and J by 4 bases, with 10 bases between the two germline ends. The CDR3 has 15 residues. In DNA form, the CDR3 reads TGCGCCAGCAGCTTGGGCTCCAGAGATAATGAAAAACTGTTTTTT. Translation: CASSLGSRDNEKLFF. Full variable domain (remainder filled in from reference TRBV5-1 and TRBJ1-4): KAGVTQTPRYLIKTRGQQVTLSCSPISGHRSVSWYQQTPGQGLQFLFEYFSETQRNKGNFPGRFSGRQFSNSRSEMNVSTLELGDSALYLCASSLGSRDNEKLFFGSGTQLSVL.

CDR3 nucleotides: TGCGCCAGCAGCCCGGGGAAGGGGGCCCTTAATGAAAAACTGTTTTTT. As protein: CASSPGKGALNEKLFF. The V and J genes are TRBV5-1 and TRBJ1-4; 7 nucleotides match TRBD1. The ends lost 4 bases at V and 4 bases at J; junction bases unmatched: 10. The CDR3 loop spans 16 amino acids. From germline, CDR1 is SGHRS and CDR2 YFSETQ.

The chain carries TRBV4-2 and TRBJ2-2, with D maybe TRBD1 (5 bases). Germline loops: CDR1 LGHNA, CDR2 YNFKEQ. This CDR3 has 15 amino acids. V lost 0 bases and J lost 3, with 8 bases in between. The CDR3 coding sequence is TGTGCCAGCAGCCAAGAAGTAGGGGACACCGGGGAGCTGTTTTTT. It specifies CASSQEVGDTGELFF.

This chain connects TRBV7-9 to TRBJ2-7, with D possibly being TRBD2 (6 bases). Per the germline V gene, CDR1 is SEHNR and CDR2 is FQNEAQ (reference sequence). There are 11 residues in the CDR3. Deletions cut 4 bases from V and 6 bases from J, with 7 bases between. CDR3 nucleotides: TGTGCCAGCAGCTGGGACTTCGAGCAGTACTTC. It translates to CASSWDFEQYF.

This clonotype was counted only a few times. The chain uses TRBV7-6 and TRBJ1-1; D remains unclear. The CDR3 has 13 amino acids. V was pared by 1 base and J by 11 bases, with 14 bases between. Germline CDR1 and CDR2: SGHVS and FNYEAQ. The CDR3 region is CASSLVEREQAFF. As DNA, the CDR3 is TGTGCCAGCAGCTTAGTCGAGCGGGAACAGGCTTTCTTT.